This T cell receptor (beta chain) derives from a study of blood T cell repertoires in COVID-19. Study summary: Samples representing acute and convalescent COVID-19 were sourced from the United States, Italy and Spain.

The protocol was immunoSEQ multiplex PCR, while the TCRdb copy is restricted to in-frame clones and leaves out a portion. The profile shows some 300,000 clones, about 87% of them singletons. Per germline, CDR1 SGHNT and CDR2 YYREEE (reference sequence). Trimming stripped 4 bases from V and 7 bases from J, with 8 bases between. This CDR3 region has 12 residues. V and J are TRBV5-4 and TRBJ2-2, with unresolved D. The sequencing sample was made of peripheral blood. This receptor was identified in a woman aged 30 to 39 who had recovered from COVID-19. The CDR3 DNA reads TGTGCCAGCAGCCTCTATGGCGGGGAGCTGTTTTTT. Translated, it gives CASSLYGGELFF.